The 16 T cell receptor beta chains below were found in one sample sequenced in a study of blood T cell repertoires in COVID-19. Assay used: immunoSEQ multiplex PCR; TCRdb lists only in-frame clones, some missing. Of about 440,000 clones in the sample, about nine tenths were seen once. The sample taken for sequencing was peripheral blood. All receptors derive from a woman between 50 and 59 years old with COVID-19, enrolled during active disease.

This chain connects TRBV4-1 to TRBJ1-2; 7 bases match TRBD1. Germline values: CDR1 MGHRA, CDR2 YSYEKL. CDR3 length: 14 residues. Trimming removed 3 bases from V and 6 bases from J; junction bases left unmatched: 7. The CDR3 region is CASSHLKGAHGYTF. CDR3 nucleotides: TGCGCCAGCAGCCATCTAAAGGGGGCCCATGGCTACACCTTC.

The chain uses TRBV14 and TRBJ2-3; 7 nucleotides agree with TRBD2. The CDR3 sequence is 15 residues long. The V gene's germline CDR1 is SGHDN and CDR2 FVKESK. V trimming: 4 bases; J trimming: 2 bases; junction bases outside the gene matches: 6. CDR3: CASSRTGLHTDTQYF. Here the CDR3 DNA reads TGTGCCAGCAGCCGAACGGGACTACACACAGATACGCAGTATTTT.

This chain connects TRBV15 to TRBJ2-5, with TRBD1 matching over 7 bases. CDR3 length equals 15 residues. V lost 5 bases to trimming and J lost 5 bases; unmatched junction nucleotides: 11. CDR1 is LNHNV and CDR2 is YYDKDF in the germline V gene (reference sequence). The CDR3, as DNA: TGTGCCACCAGCCGACCCCGGGACAGACGGGAGACCCAGTACTTC. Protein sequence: CATSRPRDRRETQYF.

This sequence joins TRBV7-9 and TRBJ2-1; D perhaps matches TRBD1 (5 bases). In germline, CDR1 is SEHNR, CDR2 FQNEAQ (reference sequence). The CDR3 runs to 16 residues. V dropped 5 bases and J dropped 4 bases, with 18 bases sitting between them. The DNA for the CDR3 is TGTGCCAGCAGCCCACTCTCAGGGAACTTATACAATGAGCAGTTCTTC. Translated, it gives CASSPLSGNLYNEQFF.

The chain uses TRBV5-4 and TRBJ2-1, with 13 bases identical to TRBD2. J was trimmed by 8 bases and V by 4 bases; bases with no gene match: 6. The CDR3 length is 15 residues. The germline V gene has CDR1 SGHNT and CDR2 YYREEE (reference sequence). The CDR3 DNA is TGTGCCAGCAGCCAAGGACTAGCGGGGGTGGATGAGCAGTTCTTC. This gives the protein CASSQGLAGVDEQFF.

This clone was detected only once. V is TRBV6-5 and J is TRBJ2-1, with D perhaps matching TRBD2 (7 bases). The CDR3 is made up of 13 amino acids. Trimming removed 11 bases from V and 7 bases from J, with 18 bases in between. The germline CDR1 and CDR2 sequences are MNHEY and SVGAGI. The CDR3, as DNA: TGTGCCTCCCGGGGGGCCTCGAGGAATGAGCAGTTCTTC. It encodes CASRGASRNEQFF.

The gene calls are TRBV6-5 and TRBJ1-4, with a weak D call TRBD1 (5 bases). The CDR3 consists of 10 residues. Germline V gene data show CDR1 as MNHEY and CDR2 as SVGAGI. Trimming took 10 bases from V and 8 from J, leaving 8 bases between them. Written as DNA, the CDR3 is TGTGCCATCAAGGGGGAAAAACTGTTTTTT. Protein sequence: CAIKGEKLFF.

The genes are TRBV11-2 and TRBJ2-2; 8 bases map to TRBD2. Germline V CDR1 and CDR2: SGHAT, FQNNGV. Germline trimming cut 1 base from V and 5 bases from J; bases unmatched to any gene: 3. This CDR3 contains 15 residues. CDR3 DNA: TGTGCCAGCAGCTTAGGCGGCGGGGGGACCGGGGAGCTGTTTTTT. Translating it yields CASSLGGGGTGELFF.

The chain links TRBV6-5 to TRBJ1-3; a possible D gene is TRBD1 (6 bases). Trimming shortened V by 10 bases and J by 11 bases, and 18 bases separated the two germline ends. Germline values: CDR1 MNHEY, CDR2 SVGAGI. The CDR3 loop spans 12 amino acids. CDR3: CATSLGGQAIYF. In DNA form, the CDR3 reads TGTGCCACCTCCCTGGGGGGGCAGGCCATATATTTT.

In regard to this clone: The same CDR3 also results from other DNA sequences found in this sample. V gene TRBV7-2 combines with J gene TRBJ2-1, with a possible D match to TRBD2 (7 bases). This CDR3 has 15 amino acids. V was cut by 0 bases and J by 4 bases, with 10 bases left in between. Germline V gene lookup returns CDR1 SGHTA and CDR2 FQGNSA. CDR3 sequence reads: CASSLAGGPYNEQFF. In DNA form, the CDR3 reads TGTGCCAGCAGCTTAGCGGGGGGGCCATACAATGAGCAGTTCTTC.

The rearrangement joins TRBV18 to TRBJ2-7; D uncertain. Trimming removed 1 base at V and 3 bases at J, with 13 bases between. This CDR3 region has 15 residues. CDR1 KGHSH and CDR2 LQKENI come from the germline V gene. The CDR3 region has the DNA TGTGCCAGCTCACCACGGTCTGGCCTCAGCTACGAGCAGTACTTC. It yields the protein CASSPRSGLSYEQYF.

The DNA of the CDR3 is TGTGCCAGCAGCTTAGCTCGGGGGAACACTGAAGCTTTCTTT. This gives the protein CASSLARGNTEAFF. The chain is built from TRBV7-9 and TRBJ1-1; D is unresolved. Trimming cost V 0 bases and J 1 base, with 6 bases left between them. CDR3 size: 14 residues. Germline values: CDR1 SEHNR, CDR2 FQNEAQ (reference sequence).

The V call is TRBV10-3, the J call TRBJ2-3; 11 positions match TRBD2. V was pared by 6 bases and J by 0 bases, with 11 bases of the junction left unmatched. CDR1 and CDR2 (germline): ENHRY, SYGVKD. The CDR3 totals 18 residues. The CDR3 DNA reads TGTGCCATCAGCCAAGAACTAGCGGGGGCTTCTAGCACAGATACGCAGTATTTT. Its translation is CAISQELAGASSTDTQYF.

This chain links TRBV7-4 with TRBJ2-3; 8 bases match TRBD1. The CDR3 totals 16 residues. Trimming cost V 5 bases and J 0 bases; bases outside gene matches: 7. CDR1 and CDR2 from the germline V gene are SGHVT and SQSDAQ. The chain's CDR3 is CASSPPGTGSTDTQYF. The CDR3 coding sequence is TGTGCCAGCAGCCCCCCAGGGACAGGTAGCACAGATACGCAGTATTTT.

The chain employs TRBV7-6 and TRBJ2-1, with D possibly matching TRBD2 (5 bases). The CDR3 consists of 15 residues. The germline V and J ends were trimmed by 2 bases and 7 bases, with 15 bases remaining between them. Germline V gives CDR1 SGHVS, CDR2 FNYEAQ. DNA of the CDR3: TGTGCCAGCAGCTTATTTCTGGAGGAGAGTAATGAGCAGTTCTTC. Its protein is CASSLFLEESNEQFF.

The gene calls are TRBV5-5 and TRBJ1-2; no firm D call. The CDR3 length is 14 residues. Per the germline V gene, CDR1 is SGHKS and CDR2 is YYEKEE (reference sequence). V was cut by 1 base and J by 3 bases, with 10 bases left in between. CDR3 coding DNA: TGTGCCAGCAGCTTGCGGCAGCGTGACTATGGCTACACCTTC. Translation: CASSLRQRDYGYTF. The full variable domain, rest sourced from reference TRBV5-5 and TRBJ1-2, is DAGVTQSPTHLIKTRGQQVTLRCSPISGHKSVSWYQQVLGQGPQFIFQYYEKEERGRGNFPDRFSARQFPNYSSELNVNALLLGDSALYLCASSLRQRDYGYTFGSGTRLTVV.